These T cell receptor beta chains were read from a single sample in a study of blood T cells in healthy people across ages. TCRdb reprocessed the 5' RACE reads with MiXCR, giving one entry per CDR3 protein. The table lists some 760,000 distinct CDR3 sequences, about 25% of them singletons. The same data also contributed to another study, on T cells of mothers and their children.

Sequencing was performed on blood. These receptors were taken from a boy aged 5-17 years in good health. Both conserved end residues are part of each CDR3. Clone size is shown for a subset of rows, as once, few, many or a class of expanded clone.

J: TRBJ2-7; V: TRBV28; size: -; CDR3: CASSWAGTSGSYEQYF
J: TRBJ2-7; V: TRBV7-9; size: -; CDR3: CASSFRSQDSYEQYF
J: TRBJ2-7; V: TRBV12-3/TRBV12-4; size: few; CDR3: CASSRLAGAASEQYF
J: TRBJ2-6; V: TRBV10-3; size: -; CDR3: CAISDGANVLTF
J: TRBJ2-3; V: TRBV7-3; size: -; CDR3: CASSLTPQGTDTQYF
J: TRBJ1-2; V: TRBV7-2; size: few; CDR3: CASSAGQGLGGYTF
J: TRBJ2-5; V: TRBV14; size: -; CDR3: CASRQGLAGGETQYF
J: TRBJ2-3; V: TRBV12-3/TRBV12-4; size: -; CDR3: CASSEGAVSTDTQYF
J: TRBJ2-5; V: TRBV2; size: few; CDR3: CASSYVSGGETQYF
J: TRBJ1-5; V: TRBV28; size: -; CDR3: CASSSEPGGNQPQHF
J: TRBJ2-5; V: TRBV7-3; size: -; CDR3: CASSLMADAETQYF
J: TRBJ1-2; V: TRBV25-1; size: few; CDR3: CASSEFGSGYTF
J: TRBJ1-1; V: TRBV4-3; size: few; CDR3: CASSQARWGGNTEAFF
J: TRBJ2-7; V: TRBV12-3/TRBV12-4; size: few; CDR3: CASSLEGAPYEQYF
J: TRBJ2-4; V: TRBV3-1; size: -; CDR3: CASSHLAGAKNIQYF
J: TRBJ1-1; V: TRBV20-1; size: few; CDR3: CSAIVTGNTEAFF
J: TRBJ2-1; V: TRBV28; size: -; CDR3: CASSLGTSGKNEQFF
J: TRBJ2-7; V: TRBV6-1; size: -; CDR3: CASSELRGSPYEQYF
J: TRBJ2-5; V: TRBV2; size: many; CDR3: CASRRTSGGRGETQYF
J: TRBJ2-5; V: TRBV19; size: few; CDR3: CASTPPDQETQYF
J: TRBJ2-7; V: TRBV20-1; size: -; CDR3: CSARDGGSGSYEQYF
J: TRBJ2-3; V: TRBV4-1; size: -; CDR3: CASSQAGDLGDTQYF
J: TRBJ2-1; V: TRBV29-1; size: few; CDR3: CSGLGGSYNEQFF
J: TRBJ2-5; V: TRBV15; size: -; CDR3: CATSMGRPQETQYF
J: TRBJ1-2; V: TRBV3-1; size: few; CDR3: CASSQGQDANYGYTF
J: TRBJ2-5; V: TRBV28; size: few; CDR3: CASSLSAGAGVETQYF
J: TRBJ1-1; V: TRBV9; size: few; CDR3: CASSETGEGTEAFF
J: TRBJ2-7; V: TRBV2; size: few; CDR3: CASSKGLYADSYEQYF
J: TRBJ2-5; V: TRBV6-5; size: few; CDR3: CASSLMTGEIGTQYF
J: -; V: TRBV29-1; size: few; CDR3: CSVRQGAEQYF
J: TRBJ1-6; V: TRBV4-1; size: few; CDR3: CASSQERGSPLHF
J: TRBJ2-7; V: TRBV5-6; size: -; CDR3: CASSWDKSYEQYF